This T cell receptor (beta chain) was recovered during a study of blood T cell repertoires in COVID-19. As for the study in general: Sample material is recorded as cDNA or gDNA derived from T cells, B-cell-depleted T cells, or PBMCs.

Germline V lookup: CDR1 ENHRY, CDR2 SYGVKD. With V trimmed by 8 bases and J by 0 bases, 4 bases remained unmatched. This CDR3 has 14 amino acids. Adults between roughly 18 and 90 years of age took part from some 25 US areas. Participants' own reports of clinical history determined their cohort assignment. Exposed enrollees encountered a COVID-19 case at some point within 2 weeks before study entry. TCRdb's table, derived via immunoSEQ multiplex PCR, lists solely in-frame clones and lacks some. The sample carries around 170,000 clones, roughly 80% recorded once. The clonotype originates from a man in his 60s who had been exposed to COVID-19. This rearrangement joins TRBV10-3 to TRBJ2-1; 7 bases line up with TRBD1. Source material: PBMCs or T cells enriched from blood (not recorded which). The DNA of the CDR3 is TGTGCCATCCGGACAGGCAGCTCCTACAATGAGCAGTTCTTC. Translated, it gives CAIRTGSSYNEQFF.